Sequencing of this TCR beta chain was carried out in a study of memory CD4+ T cells and cytomegalovirus serostatus. Sequenced by immunoSEQ multiplex PCR; TCRdb stores in-frame clones only, minus some. Of 35,000 to 45,000 clones in the sample, around 84% were seen once. The V end lost 4 bases, the J end lost 1 base, and 8 bases lay between the germline ends. The CDR3 has 13 residues. Germline values: CDR1 SGHNT, CDR2 YYREEE (reference sequence). Single viable CD3+CD4+CD8-CD45RO+ cells were sorted as the memory CD4+ T cells. The sequenced sample was memory CD4+ T cells from blood. The chain joins TRBV5-4 to TRBJ2-5, with a weak D call TRBD1 (5 bases). The receptor was isolated from an adult in good health and CMV-seronegative. CDR3 protein: CASSGDSQETQYF. The CDR3 DNA reads as TGTGCCAGCAGCGGTGACAGCCAAGAGACCCAGTACTTC.